Each of the 28 T cell receptor beta chains below was sequenced from the same sample in a study of spatial heterogeneity in lung cancer. Time point here: sample taken at primary tumor resection. Unsorted samples of tumor, nontumor lung or frozen PBMC had their whole RNA sequenced. Each CDR3 protein is one row after TCRdb ran MiXCR on the 5' RACE reads. The sample yields around 4,000 distinct CDR3 sequences, around 32% seen once. The sequences come from PBMCs, collected at surgery. Every receptor here comes from a male donor with early-stage non-small cell lung cancer.

This clonotype qualifies as medium-sized (0.01 to 0.1%). The final CDR3 position lacks the conserved phenylalanine or tryptophan, pointing to a likely read error. Because the library targeted alpha chains, this beta chain is an off-target read whose size means little. This sequence joins TRBV29-1 and TRBJ2-1; D is ambiguous. Germline V CDR1 and CDR2: SQVTM, ANQGSEA. The CDR3 contains 14 residues. Trimming pared 4 bases from V and 5 bases from J, leaving 15 bases between. CDR3 DNA: TGCAGCGTTGCCGGCCACTGGTTACACAATGAGCAGTTCCTC. Translated, it gives CSVAGHWLHNEQFL.

As regards this clonotype: This beta chain turned up in a library designed for alpha chains; as an off-target read, its abundance says little. V usage is TRBV12-3 or TRBV12-4 and J usage is TRBJ2-5, with D possibly being TRBD1 (6 bases). V shed 2 bases and J shed 5 bases, with 12 bases lying between them. This CDR3 comprises 14 residues. The DNA of the CDR3 is TGTGCCAGCAGTTTACTACAGGGCGGCGAGACCCAGTACTTC. It encodes CASSLLQGGETQYF.

Points on this clonotype: This beta chain is a stray sequence in a library constructed for alpha chains; its clone size is not meaningful. The chain couples TRBV16 to TRBJ2-7; TRBD1 aligns across 12 bases. This CDR3 has 16 amino acids. Germline loops: CDR1 KGHSY, CDR2 FQNENV. With 4 bases clipped from V and 7 bases from J, the junction kept 11 bases outside the gene matches. CDR3 nucleotides: TGTGCCAGCAGCCTCCTCCGGGGACAGGGGGCCCTAGAGCAGTACTTC. This sequence encodes CASSLLRGQGALEQYF.

This clonotype was picked up a small number of times. A library made for alpha chains picked up this beta chain off target, so its size means little. The chain joins TRBV5-4 to TRBJ2-5; 7 bases line up with TRBD2. Germline values: CDR1 SGHNT, CDR2 YYREEE (reference sequence). There are 15 residues in the CDR3. With V trimmed by 2 bases and J by 2 bases, 6 bases remained unmatched. DNA of the CDR3: TGTGCCAGCAGCTTAGGTCTAGCGGTACAAGAGACCCAGTACTTC. This encodes CASSLGLAVQETQYF.

This clonotype showed up just a few times. Because this beta chain is a stray read in a library intended to capture alpha chains, its abundance should not be given much weight. The V call is TRBV20-1, the J call TRBJ2-7; D possibly corresponds to TRBD1 (6 bases). Germline V lookup: CDR1 DFQATT, CDR2 SNEGSKA (reference sequence). The ends were cut back, 1 base at V and 5 bases at J, with 12 bases in the middle. The CDR3 spans 13 residues. In DNA, the CDR3 is TGCAGTGCTAGAGCCGGGACAAACGACGAGCAGTACTTC. Translated, it gives CSARAGTNDEQYF.

Concerning this clonotype: This beta chain appears as a stray read in a library generated for alpha chains; its size is not informative. The J gene is TRBJ2-7, the V gene TRBV20-1; D possibly uses TRBD1 or TRBD2 (5 bases each). The V end was cut by 6 bases, the J end by 8 bases, with 14 bases between. The length of the CDR3 is 11 residues. Germline lookup yields CDR1 DFQATT and CDR2 SNEGSKA (reference sequence). CDR3 loop: CSAQTLGQQYF. In DNA, the CDR3 is TGCAGTGCCCAGACCCTGGGACAGCAGTACTTC.

Turning to this clonotype: This beta chain is a stray read from a library made for alpha chains; its abundance is not meaningful. The chain employs TRBV20-1 and TRBJ2-7; tentative D call: TRBD1 (6 bases). Germline-derived CDR1 and CDR2 are DFQATT and SNEGSKA (reference sequence). The length of the CDR3 is 12 residues. V was pared by 5 bases and J by 6 bases, with 14 bases between. The CDR3 sequence: CSAVRGLGEQYF. The CDR3 bases are TGCAGTGCTGTCAGGGGTTTGGGCGAGCAGTACTTC.

Details on this clonotype: Since it is a stray read in a library aimed at alpha chains, this beta chain has a size that is not meaningful. V usage is TRBV12-1 and J usage is TRBJ2-1. TRBV12-1 is reported as a pseudogene. The CDR3 extends over 12 amino acids. CDR3 coding DNA: TGTGCCAGCAGCTGTATAGCCAATGAGCAGTTCTTC. This gives the protein CASSCIANEQFF.

As for this clonotype: This beta chain is a stray read from a library made for alpha chains; its abundance is not meaningful. The chain joins TRBV28 to TRBJ2-7; 11 nucleotides match TRBD2. The junction had 6 bases not matched to a gene; V was cut back by 2 bases and J by 3 bases. Germline V CDR1 and CDR2: MDHEN, SYDVKM. This CDR3 comprises 16 residues. CDR3 sequence (DNA): TGTGCCAGCAGTTTACCCCTAGCGGGAGGAGACTACGAGCAGTACTTC. Residues: CASSLPLAGGDYEQYF.

About this clonotype: This beta chain is off target for a library built for alpha chains, so its abundance means little. The V and J genes are TRBV28 and TRBJ2-3, with D maybe TRBD1 (5 bases). The CDR3 contains 14 residues. The V and J ends lost 3 bases and 4 bases respectively, with 11 bases between them. The V gene's germline CDR1 is MDHEN and CDR2 SYDVKM. In DNA, the CDR3 is TGTGCCAGCAGTTTGAGTGCCAGGGCAGATACGCAGTATTTT. It translates to CASSLSARADTQYF.

This clonotype was detected only a few times. Within a library made for alpha chains, this beta chain is off target, and its count is uninformative. The rearrangement uses TRBV11-2 and TRBJ2-5, with D perhaps TRBD1 (6 bases). Germline V gives CDR1 SGHAT, CDR2 FQNNGV. Trimming pared 1 base from V and 1 base from J, leaving 13 bases between. The CDR3 is 16 residues long. The CDR3 nucleotides are TGTGCCAGCAGCTTAGTGTCAGGGGCCATCCAAGAGACCCAGTACTTC. Encoded protein: CASSLVSGAIQETQYF.

A word on this clonotype: Within a library made for alpha chains, this beta chain is off target, and its count is uninformative. This chain links TRBV23-1 with TRBJ2-1; TRBD2 aligns across 8 bases. TRBV23-1 carries the ORF label, with uncertain function. Germline trimming cut 6 bases from V and 6 bases from J; bases unmatched to any gene: 13. This CDR3 comprises 16 residues. CDR3 region: CASSHTTSAVGNEQFF. The CDR3 nucleotides are TGCGCCAGCAGCCACACGACTAGCGCTGTCGGCAATGAGCAGTTCTTC.

This clonotype was observed a single time. This beta chain lies outside the target of a library built for alpha chains; its clone size means little. V is TRBV7-2 and J is TRBJ2-1; D remains ambiguous. CDR3 size: 13 residues. V lost 6 bases and J 10 bases, leaving 16 bases between the germline ends. The germline CDR1 and CDR2 sequences are SGHTA and FQGNSA. Written as DNA, the CDR3 is TGTGCCAGCAGGGCACCCGGTACTTCGGAGCAGTTCTTC. As protein: CASRAPGTSEQFF.

Remarks on this clonotype: Since the library was made to target alpha chains, this beta chain is a stray read and its abundance is not meaningful. The V call is TRBV4-2, the J call TRBJ1-6; no clear D gene. The V end lost 1 base, the J end lost 11 bases, and 18 bases lay between the germline ends. This CDR3 has 16 amino acids. Germline V gene data show CDR1 as LGHNA and CDR2 as YNFKEQ. CDR3 residues: CASSQGPAAGGPPLHF. CDR3 DNA sequence: TGTGCCAGCAGCCAAGGCCCGGCGGCGGGAGGGCCACCCCTCCACTTT.

In the case of this clonotype: Little can be read into the size of this beta chain, an off-target read in a library designed for alpha chains. The rearrangement links TRBV28 to TRBJ2-5, with D perhaps matching TRBD2 (6 bases). Trimming took off 3 bases at V and 5 bases at J, with 16 bases between the two ends. The CDR3 consists of 15 residues. Germline loops: CDR1 MDHEN, CDR2 SYDVKM. The DNA of the CDR3 is TGTGCCAGCAGTTTCCAGTCCGGGGGTGGGGAGACCCAGTACTTC. Protein: CASSFQSGGGETQYF.

About this clonotype itself: This beta chain came through as a stray read in a library set up for alpha chains, and its size says little. The chain joins TRBV14 to TRBJ2-2; the D is unclear. The V gene's germline CDR1 is SGHDN and CDR2 FVKESK. Trimming stripped 4 bases from V and 5 bases from J, with 11 bases between. The CDR3 has 14 residues. CDR3 in amino acids: CASSRGPHTGELFF. In DNA, the CDR3 is TGTGCCAGCAGCCGTGGACCCCATACCGGGGAGCTGTTTTTT.

In the case of this clonotype: Because this beta chain is a stray read in a library intended to capture alpha chains, its abundance should not be given much weight. The chain has TRBV7-9 and TRBJ2-7; the D gene is possibly TRBD1 (5 bases). The V gene lost 3 bases and the J gene lost 2 bases, with 8 bases spanning the gap. CDR1 is SEHNR and CDR2 is FQNEAQ in the germline V gene (reference sequence). The CDR3 contains 13 residues. The CDR3, as DNA: TGTGCCAGCAGCTTTTCAGGGCCCTACGAGCAGTACTTC. Its translation is CASSFSGPYEQYF.

This clonotype was seen a few times. Found in a library prepared for alpha chains, this beta chain is an off-target read, and its abundance has little meaning. This chain connects TRBV7-2 to TRBJ2-4; D uncertain. V lost 5 bases and J 0 bases, leaving 5 bases between the germline ends. Germline lookup yields CDR1 SGHTA and CDR2 FQGNSA. The CDR3 has 13 amino acids. In nucleotides, the CDR3 is TGTGCCAGCAGCCTGCTAGCCAAAAACATTCAGTACTTC. It encodes CASSLLAKNIQYF.

This clonotype was picked up a small number of times. Little can be read into the size of this beta chain, an off-target read in a library designed for alpha chains. The chain couples TRBV7-9 to TRBJ2-3; 11 bases agree with TRBD1. The germline V gene encodes CDR1 SEHNR and CDR2 FQNEAQ (reference sequence). With 5 bases clipped from V and 2 bases from J, the junction kept 9 bases outside the gene matches. The CDR3 consists of 17 residues. In nucleotides, the CDR3 is TGTGCCAGCAGCCCTTGGACAGGGGGCAAAGACACAGATACGCAGTATTTT. Translated, it gives CASSPWTGGKDTDTQYF.

For this clonotype: A library made for alpha chains picked up this beta chain off target, so its size means little. The chain links TRBV6-5 to TRBJ2-6, with D possibly matching TRBD1 (5 bases). Per germline, CDR1 MNHEY and CDR2 SVGAGI. The CDR3 totals 15 residues. Trimming took 2 bases from V and 2 from J, leaving 7 bases between them. CDR3 protein: CASSYLGAGANVLTF. Here the CDR3 DNA reads TGTGCCAGCAGTTACCTAGGGGCTGGGGCCAACGTCCTGACTTTC.

A few counts support this clonotype. In a library made to pick up alpha chains, this beta chain is a stray read with a size that means little. The chain employs TRBV7-2 and TRBJ2-7, with 9 bases identical to TRBD1. The CDR3 runs 14 residues. V gave up 5 bases and J gave up 2 bases; unmatched junction bases: 4. The germline gives CDR1 SGHTA, CDR2 FQGNSA. The CDR3 sequence: CASSPTGGPYEQYF. The CDR3 DNA is TGTGCCAGCAGCCCTACAGGGGGCCCCTACGAGCAGTACTTC. Filled out from reference TRBV7-2 and TRBJ2-7, the complete variable domain reads GAGVSQSPSNKVTEKGKDVELRCDPISGHTALYWYRQSLGQGLEFLIYFQGNSAPDKSGLPSDRFSAERTGGSVSTLTIQRTQQEDSAVYLCASSPTGGPYEQYFGPGTRLTVT.

This clonotype was seen a few times. This beta chain represents an off-target read in a library built for alpha chains; its size is of limited meaning. This chain uses TRBV15 with TRBJ2-4, with D perhaps given as TRBD1 or TRBD2 (5 bases each). Germline CDR1 LNHNV, CDR2 YYDKDF (reference sequence). Trimming pared 0 bases from V and 1 base from J, leaving 10 bases between. The CDR3 extends over 16 amino acids. CDR3 region: CATSRDNGAAKNIQYF. The CDR3 bases are TGTGCCACCAGCAGAGATAACGGGGCGGCCAAAAACATTCAGTACTTC.

A note on this clonotype: This beta chain is a stray read from a library made for alpha chains; its abundance is not meaningful. The chain joins TRBV6-4 to TRBJ2-1, with 10 bases identical to TRBD1. The V segment lost 3 bases and the J segment 4 bases; nucleotides outside the gene matches: 3. This CDR3 has 15 residues. Per germline, CDR1 MRHNA and CDR2 SNTAGT. The CDR3 reads CASSEGTGAYNEQFF. CDR3 coding DNA: TGTGCCAGCAGTGAAGGGACAGGGGCTTACAATGAGCAGTTCTTC.

This clonotype appeared a few times. Since it is a stray read in a library aimed at alpha chains, this beta chain has a size that is not meaningful. The chain carries TRBV3-1 and TRBJ2-1; TRBD2 agrees at 11 bases. Germline values: CDR1 LGHDT, CDR2 YNNKEL (reference sequence). The trim removed 3 bases at V and 12 bases at J, leaving 7 bases unmatched. The CDR3 runs 14 residues. CDR3: CASSHLAGGPGQFF. CDR3 coding DNA: TGTGCCAGCAGCCACCTAGCGGGAGGCCCGGGGCAGTTCTTC.

Note on this clonotype: Because the library targeted alpha chains, this beta chain is an off-target read whose size means little. This chain uses TRBV7-9 with TRBJ2-7; no clear D. Germline CDR1 SEHNR, CDR2 FQNEAQ (reference sequence). CDR3 size: 13 residues. V dropped 4 bases and J dropped 0 bases, with 7 bases sitting between them. DNA for the CDR3: TGTGCCAGCAGCTCACCCAGCTCCTACGAGCAGTACTTC. Amino acid sequence: CASSSPSSYEQYF.

With respect to this clonotype: The library was built for alpha chains, so this beta chain is an off-target read and its size means little. This sequence joins TRBV27 and TRBJ2-5; 9 bases are shared with TRBD2. The CDR3 totals 15 residues. CDR1 is MNHEY and CDR2 is SMNVEV in the germline V gene (reference sequence). The ends lost 6 bases at V and 3 bases at J; junction bases unmatched: 8. In DNA form, the CDR3 reads TGTGCCAGCAGGAGGGGACTAGCAGGAAAAGAGACCCAGTACTTC. As protein: CASRRGLAGKETQYF.

This clonotype came up a few times. This beta chain slipped into a library made for alpha chains as a stray read, so its size is not meaningful. The chain carries TRBV7-2 and TRBJ2-3; D is unresolved. V lost 4 bases and J 6 bases, leaving 11 bases between the germline ends. CDR3 length: 13 amino acids. Germline V lookup: CDR1 SGHTA, CDR2 FQGNSA. DNA of the CDR3: TGTGCCAGCAGCTCTCCGACTGCGGATACGCAGTATTTT. Its translation: CASSSPTADTQYF. The complete variable domain, with remaining parts taken from reference TRBV7-2 and TRBJ2-3, reads GAGVSQSPSNKVTEKGKDVELRCDPISGHTALYWYRQSLGQGLEFLIYFQGNSAPDKSGLPSDRFSAERTGGSVSTLTIQRTQQEDSAVYLCASSSPTADTQYFGPGTRLTVL.

This clonotype is termed medium-sized. The library was built for alpha chains, so this beta chain is an off-target read and its size means little. V and J are TRBV5-1 and TRBJ2-3; D uncertain. Per germline, CDR1 SGHRS and CDR2 YFSETQ. The V gene lost 4 bases and the J gene lost 5 bases, with 14 bases spanning the gap. The CDR3 extends over 14 amino acids. The CDR3 DNA reads as TGCGCCAGCAGCCCAGTGCTAAATGAAGATACGCAGTATTTT. Protein product: CASSPVLNEDTQYF.